This entry is about one T cell receptor (beta chain). The assay was immunoSEQ multiplex PCR, and TCRdb's table has in-frame clones only and misses some. The data contain 150,000 or so clones, just under 95% of them singletons. These data come from a study of control samples from healthy donors and cancer patients. The CDR3 totals 15 residues. Sequencing used PBMCs. This TCR came from a man aged 55 to 70 with colorectal cancer. The V gene is TRBV21-1, the J gene TRBJ2-7. TRBV21-1 has pseudogene status. The CDR3 here is CASSKGQGGHYEQYF. CDR3 bases: TGTGCCAGCAGCAAAGGTCAAGGGGGGCATTACGAGCAGTACTTC.